Each of the 3 T cell receptor beta chains below was sequenced from the same sample in a study of control samples from healthy donors and cancer patients. The table came from immunoSEQ multiplex PCR; TCRdb's copy has only in-frame clones and leaves some out. The table includes about 250,000 clones, around 80% detected once. The sequenced sample consisted of PBMCs. The receptors shown here come from a woman aged 60 to 75 with lung cancer.

This sequence joins TRBV10-3 and TRBJ2-2; 13 positions match TRBD2. Germline CDR1 and CDR2: ENHRY and SYGVKD. The length of the CDR3 is 17 residues. V was clipped by 6 bases and J by 3 bases; unmatched bases: 7. The CDR3 region has the DNA TGTGCCATCAGAGATCTCGGACTAGCGGGGGACACCGGGGAGCTGTTTTTT. Protein product: CAIRDLGLAGDTGELFF.

As DNA, the CDR3 is TGTGCCAGCAGTCAAGGAGGCACCAACACAGATACGCAGTATTTT. It is translated as CASSQGGTNTDTQYF. V is TRBV7-9 and J is TRBJ2-3, with D maybe TRBD2 (5 bases). CDR3 length: 15 amino acids. Deletions cut 6 bases from V and 2 bases from J, with 15 bases between. Germline CDR1 reads SEHNR; CDR2 reads FQNEAQ (reference sequence).

This chain joins TRBV3-1 (or the pseudogene TRBV3-2) and TRBJ2-7, with 7 bases aligning to TRBD2. CDR1 and CDR2 (germline): LGHDT, YNNKEL (reference sequence). The CDR3 extends over 14 amino acids. Unmatched junction bases numbered 9, after V lost 7 bases and J lost 3 bases. The CDR3 loop reads CASTSGGRIYEQYF. The CDR3 region has the DNA TGTGCCAGCACCTCGGGGGGAAGGATCTACGAGCAGTACTTC.